This entry describes one T cell receptor beta chain. These data are taken from a study of blood T cell repertoires in COVID-19. Whole-study context: Nucleic acid was either cDNA or gDNA, and it came from T cells, B-cell-depleted T cells, or PBMCs.

The V segment lost 8 bases and the J segment 1 base; nucleotides outside the gene matches: 8. This CDR3 contains 14 residues. Germline V CDR1 and CDR2: GTSNPN, SVGIG (reference sequence). Profiled with immunoSEQ multiplex PCR; TCRdb holds only in-frame clones, not every one. The sample lists fewer than 120,000 clones, 75% to 80% occurring once. The TCR was taken from a woman aged 80 or older with active or convalescent COVID-19. The sample consisted of peripheral blood. This chain links TRBV30 with TRBJ1-1, with 9 bases identical to TRBD1. Here the CDR3 reads CAIHYRGRNTEAFF. CDR3 sequence (DNA): TGTGCCATCCACTACAGGGGGCGGAACACTGAAGCTTTCTTT.